This TCR beta chain was documented in a study of blood T cell repertoires in COVID-19. This clone was detected only once. This CDR3 comprises 14 residues. Germline V lookup: CDR1 SNHLY, CDR2 FYNNEI. V was trimmed by 3 bases and J by 7 bases, leaving 13 bases between them. In the original processing: The assay estimated nucleated cells by amplifying reference gene primers. Sequenced by immunoSEQ multiplex PCR; TCRdb stores in-frame clones only, minus some. V, J and clone size reflect that table, while D and trimming were determined from the DNA. The sample lists approximately 320,000 clones, under 90% occurring once.

Sequencing was performed on peripheral blood. The chain has TRBV2 and TRBJ1-5; D possibly corresponds to TRBD1 (6 bases). This receptor was obtained from a woman aged 25 to 39 with COVID-19, enrolled during active disease. CDR3 protein: CASSDSGARQPQHF. The CDR3, as DNA: TGTGCCAGCAGTGACTCAGGGGCGCGACAGCCCCAGCATTTT.